The 5 T cell receptor beta chains below come from one sample, sequenced in a study of blood T cells in healthy people across ages (dated by TCRdb to the mid-2010s). Libraries came from 5' RACE. Sequencing was performed on an Illumina HiSeq 2500. A second PCR of about 6 to 11 cycles was performed with a sample-barcoded 5' primer and a J-beta primer mix. Through fastp at Q25 and MiXCR, TCRdb rebuilt clones from the public reads, retaining in-frame beta chains. Rows with a matching CDR3 protein are joined into one entry that keeps the most common DNA and genes. For this sample the table gives about 1.5 million distinct CDR3 sequences, of which 35% to 45% were detected only once. The biggest ten clones account for less than 5% of the sample. The sample comprised blood. The origin of the receptors is a woman aged 18-29 years in good health.

Of note for this clonotype: Sequence at one end of the junction differs from germline and may be a read error. The chain carries TRBV7-6 and TRBJ2-1; D is undetermined. The CDR3 extends over 13 amino acids. Germline CDR1 SGHVS, CDR2 FNYEAQ. The CDR3 spells CASSLDRHNEQLF. CDR3 DNA: TGTGCCAGCAGCTTAGACAGACACAATGAGCAGTTGTTC.

V and J are TRBV20-1 and TRBJ2-1; no reliable D call. Trimming took off 3 bases at V and 7 bases at J, with 13 bases between the two ends. This CDR3 has 13 residues. CDR1 DFQATT and CDR2 SNEGSKA come from the germline V gene (reference sequence). The DNA for the CDR3 is TGCAGTGCTAGTTCCTGGCGATGGAATGAGCAGTTCTTC. Translated: CSASSWRWNEQFF.

V usage is TRBV7-3 and J usage is TRBJ2-5, with TRBD2 matching 7 bases. Germline-derived CDR1 and CDR2 are SGHTA and FQGTGA. The CDR3 sequence is 13 residues long. Losses at the gene ends were 3 bases for V and 5 bases for J; bases not matched to a gene: 3. In DNA form, the CDR3 reads TGTGCCAGCAGCTTCGGGAGGTTTGAGACCCAGTACTTC. Its protein is CASSFGRFETQYF.

The genes are TRBV6-1 and TRBJ2-7; the D gene is possibly TRBD2 (5 bases). This CDR3 contains 12 residues. Germline CDR1 MNHNS, CDR2 SASEGT. Deletions cut 4 bases from V and 6 bases from J, with 10 bases between. CDR3 sequence reads: CASSVDLFEQYF. DNA for the CDR3: TGTGCCAGCAGTGTGGACTTATTCGAGCAGTACTTC.

As concerns this clonotype: The germline gene is not matched at one end of the junction; a read error may be the cause. In DNA form, the CDR3 reads TGTGCCAGCAGATCAGACAGGTTGGGATACACTGAGCAGTTCTTC. Protein: CASRSDRLGYTEQFF. The V call is TRBV5-6, the J call TRBJ2-1, with a tentative D call TRBD1 (6 bases). CDR1 SGHDT and CDR2 YYEEEE come from the germline V gene. CDR3 length: 15 residues.